This T cell receptor (beta chain) was sequenced for a study of T cells in Graves' hyperthyroidism and ophthalmopathy. Study-level background: Pretreatment peripheral blood was obtained at initial diagnosis.

Germline lookup yields CDR1 LGHDT and CDR2 YNNKEL (reference sequence). Trimming at V came to 4 bases and at J to 2 bases, leaving 7 bases not matched to a gene. This CDR3 region has 16 residues. Study results and caveats: Ophthalmopathy could be told apart from stable hyperthyroidism with a 13 V-J model. Also found in blood were most expanded thyroid clonotypes above 0.001.

About this clonotype itself: Its antigen is undetermined.

Amplification of TCR beta CDR3 regions used RNA as the template. Researchers ran a first-round RT-PCR on the TCR CDR3 using the HTBI primer set. MiXCR was run by TCRdb on the multiplex PCR reads, yielding one entry per CDR3 protein. The sample yields hundreds of thousands of distinct CDR3 sequences, about 15% seen once. What was sequenced was blood. The V and J genes are TRBV3-1 and TRBJ2-2; 7 bases match TRBD1. This clonotype originated in a man younger than 35 with Graves' ophthalmopathy. The CDR3 nucleotides are TGTGCCAGCAGCCCCCGACAGGGCACTAACACCGGGGAGCTGTTTTTT. As protein: CASSPRQGTNTGELFF.